Listed below are T cell receptor beta chains from one sample, sequenced in a study of blood T cell repertoires in COVID-19. Data came from immunoSEQ multiplex PCR; TCRdb stores just in-frame clones and leaves some out. The table shows roughly 150,000 clones, with 79% occurring only once. Sequences were obtained from PBMCs or T cells enriched from blood (not recorded which). These receptors were obtained from a woman in her sixties or seventies in a cohort exposed to, infected with or recovered from COVID-19 (not recorded which). The CDR3 runs from the conserved cysteine through the conserved F or W. Fields, in order: clone size, CDR3 length, J gene, D gene, V gene, CDR3 protein, CDR3 DNA. D genes are given only for firm matches. Size values are once, few and many counts, or a class for expanded clones, and some rows have none.

abundance: NA
len: 14
j_gene: TRBJ2-3
d_gene: NA
v_gene: TRBV2
CDR3aa: CASGRTLSTDTQYF
CDR3nt: TGTGCCAGCGGGCGGACACTAAGCACAGATACGCAGTATTTT

abundance: NA
len: 16
j_gene: TRBJ1-4
d_gene: NA
v_gene: TRBV10-3
CDR3aa: CAISASMDSINEKLFF
CDR3nt: TGTGCCATCAGTGCTAGCATGGACAGTATTAATGAAAAACTGTTTTTT

abundance: NA
len: 12
j_gene: TRBJ2-1
d_gene: NA
v_gene: TRBV15
CDR3aa: CATSRGLGGQFF
CDR3nt: TGTGCCACCAGCAGGGGTCTAGGGGGGCAGTTCTTC

abundance: NA
len: 14
j_gene: TRBJ2-7
d_gene: TRBD1
v_gene: TRBV27
CDR3aa: CASSPGTGGYEQYF
CDR3nt: TGTGCCAGCAGTCCCGGGACAGGGGGTTACGAGCAGTACTTC

abundance: NA
len: 19
j_gene: TRBJ1-4
d_gene: TRBD1
v_gene: TRBV4-2
CDR3aa: CASSRHSRDRGATNEKLFF
CDR3nt: TGTGCCAGCAGCCGCCACTCACGGGACAGAGGTGCAACTAATGAAAAACTGTTTTTT

abundance: once
len: 15
j_gene: TRBJ2-7
d_gene: NA
v_gene: TRBV2
CDR3aa: CASSLREGGASEQYF
CDR3nt: TGTGCCAGCAGCCTTAGGGAAGGGGGAGCATCCGAGCAGTACTTC

abundance: once
len: 12
j_gene: TRBJ2-4
d_gene: NA
v_gene: TRBV29-1
CDR3aa: CSVEQGQDIQYF
CDR3nt: TGCAGCGTTGAACAGGGTCAAGACATTCAGTACTTC

abundance: NA
len: 13
j_gene: TRBJ2-2
d_gene: NA
v_gene: TRBV7-2
CDR3aa: CASSLLVPGELFF
CDR3nt: TGTGCCAGCAGCTTACTAGTTCCGGGGGAGCTGTTTTTT

abundance: NA
len: 18
j_gene: TRBJ1-5
d_gene: NA
v_gene: TRBV28
CDR3aa: CASSPFGWGGLGNQPQHF
CDR3nt: TGTGCCAGCAGTCCTTTCGGGTGGGGAGGCTTGGGCAATCAGCCCCAGCATTTT

abundance: NA
len: 13
j_gene: TRBJ2-5
d_gene: NA
v_gene: TRBV5-5
CDR3aa: CASSWLGGETQYF
CDR3nt: TGTGCCAGCAGCTGGCTGGGGGGAGAGACCCAGTACTTC

abundance: NA
len: 15
j_gene: TRBJ2-5
d_gene: NA
v_gene: TRBV28
CDR3aa: CASRNSMGDGETQYF
CDR3nt: TGTGCCAGCCGGAATAGTATGGGAGACGGAGAGACCCAGTACTTC

abundance: many
len: 15
j_gene: TRBJ1-5
d_gene: TRBD1
v_gene: TRBV10-3
CDR3aa: CAISGRGQGNQPQHF
CDR3nt: TGTGCCATCAGTGGCCGAGGACAGGGCAATCAGCCCCAGCATTTT

abundance: NA
len: 18
j_gene: TRBJ2-7
d_gene: TRBD2
v_gene: TRBV28
CDR3aa: CASSPWTSGSLRSYEQYF
CDR3nt: TGTGCCAGCAGTCCTTGGACTAGCGGGAGTCTTAGGTCCTACGAGCAGTACTTC

abundance: NA
len: 15
j_gene: TRBJ2-5
d_gene: NA
v_gene: TRBV10-3
CDR3aa: CAISGLQATKETQYF
CDR3nt: TGTGCCATCAGTGGGTTGCAGGCGACGAAAGAGACCCAGTACTTC

abundance: few
len: 18
j_gene: TRBJ1-2
d_gene: NA
v_gene: TRBV4-2
CDR3aa: CASSHGSFVEEGMDGYTF
CDR3nt: TGTGCCAGCAGCCATGGTAGTTTCGTGGAGGAAGGTATGGATGGCTACACCTTC

abundance: NA
len: 12
j_gene: TRBJ1-2
d_gene: NA
v_gene: TRBV7-9
CDR3aa: CASSQYSYGYTF
CDR3nt: TGTGCCAGCAGCCAGTATTCCTATGGCTACACCTTC

abundance: NA
len: 15
j_gene: TRBJ1-6
d_gene: TRBD1
v_gene: TRBV14
CDR3aa: CASSQADRLSAPLHF
CDR3nt: TGTGCCAGCAGCCAAGCGGACAGGCTATCCGCCCCCCTCCACTTT

abundance: NA
len: 14
j_gene: TRBJ2-7
d_gene: NA
v_gene: TRBV5-6
CDR3aa: CASSPPDLAYEQYF
CDR3nt: TGTGCCAGCAGCCCCCCGGACCTAGCTTACGAGCAGTACTTC

abundance: few
len: 16
j_gene: TRBJ2-1
d_gene: TRBD2
v_gene: TRBV4-1
CDR3aa: CASTKAGTSGISEQFF
CDR3nt: TGCGCCAGCACTAAGGCCGGGACTAGCGGGATCTCTGAGCAGTTCTTC

abundance: NA
len: 13
j_gene: TRBJ2-2
d_gene: TRBD2
v_gene: TRBV11-1
CDR3aa: CASSSGLAGELFF
CDR3nt: TGTGCCAGCAGTTCCGGACTAGCCGGGGAGCTGTTTTTT

abundance: NA
len: 14
j_gene: TRBJ2-5
d_gene: NA
v_gene: TRBV27
CDR3aa: CASSLTYSGETQYF
CDR3nt: TGTGCCAGCAGTTTAACTTATAGCGGAGAGACCCAGTACTTC

abundance: NA
len: 15
j_gene: TRBJ1-1
d_gene: NA
v_gene: TRBV5-5
CDR3aa: CASSLLQGGYTEAFF
CDR3nt: TGTGCCAGCAGCTTATTACAGGGAGGGTACACTGAAGCTTTCTTT

abundance: few
len: 18
j_gene: TRBJ1-2
d_gene: NA
v_gene: TRBV5-1
CDR3aa: CASSLGISGRGLIYGYTF
CDR3nt: TGCGCCAGCAGCTTGGGCATATCAGGCAGGGGATTAATCTATGGCTACACCTTC

abundance: NA
len: 18
j_gene: TRBJ2-6
d_gene: NA
v_gene: TRBV11-3
CDR3aa: CASSLVYGPGSGANVLTF
CDR3nt: TGTGCCAGCAGCTTAGTTTACGGTCCGGGATCTGGGGCCAACGTCCTGACTTTC

abundance: NA
len: 13
j_gene: TRBJ1-1
d_gene: NA
v_gene: TRBV7-2
CDR3aa: CASSLARNTEAFF
CDR3nt: TGTGCCAGCAGCTTAGCGAGAAACACTGAAGCTTTCTTT

abundance: NA
len: 12
j_gene: TRBJ2-1
d_gene: NA
v_gene: TRBV7-8
CDR3aa: CASSSPGNEQFF
CDR3nt: TGTGCCAGCAGCTCCCCGGGAAATGAGCAGTTCTTC

abundance: NA
len: 15
j_gene: TRBJ1-2
d_gene: NA
v_gene: TRBV27
CDR3aa: CASSSSPGPNYGYTF
CDR3nt: TGTGCCAGCAGTTCGTCGCCAGGGCCTAACTATGGCTACACCTTC

abundance: many
len: 14
j_gene: TRBJ1-3
d_gene: NA
v_gene: TRBV18
CDR3aa: CASTQAQTGNTIYF
CDR3nt: TGTGCCAGCACACAGGCACAGACTGGAAACACCATATATTTT

abundance: many
len: 17
j_gene: TRBJ1-4
d_gene: TRBD1
v_gene: TRBV27
CDR3aa: CASSSNVGGLGYEKLFF
CDR3nt: TGTGCCAGCAGTTCCAATGTAGGGGGCCTGGGGTATGAAAAACTGTTTTTT

abundance: NA
len: 14
j_gene: TRBJ2-5
d_gene: TRBD2
v_gene: TRBV5-1
CDR3aa: CASRVLAGEETQYF
CDR3nt: TGCGCCAGCAGGGTTCTAGCGGGAGAAGAGACCCAGTACTTC

abundance: NA
len: 15
j_gene: TRBJ1-5
d_gene: NA
v_gene: TRBV15
CDR3aa: CATSRGRGDHQPQHF
CDR3nt: TGTGCCACCAGCAGGGGGCGGGGGGACCATCAGCCCCAGCATTTT

abundance: NA
len: 18
j_gene: TRBJ2-1
d_gene: NA
v_gene: TRBV21-1
CDR3aa: CASSRGSGSLPSTDEQFF
CDR3nt: TGTGCCAGCAGCAGAGGCAGCGGGAGCCTCCCCTCAACGGATGAGCAGTTCTTC

abundance: NA
len: 16
j_gene: TRBJ2-7
d_gene: TRBD1
v_gene: TRBV6-1
CDR3aa: CASSVSGTGGIDEQYF
CDR3nt: TGTGCCAGCAGTGTTTCCGGGACAGGGGGCATCGACGAGCAGTACTTC

abundance: many
len: 15
j_gene: TRBJ1-2
d_gene: TRBD1
v_gene: TRBV15
CDR3aa: CATRPGTGGREGYTF
CDR3nt: TGTGCCACCAGGCCCGGGACAGGGGGCCGGGAAGGCTACACCTTC

abundance: NA
len: 16
j_gene: TRBJ1-6
d_gene: NA
v_gene: TRBV27
CDR3aa: CASTLRGIGYNSPLHF
CDR3nt: TGTGCCAGCACCCTTAGGGGAATAGGGTATAATTCACCCCTCCACTTT

abundance: NA
len: 17
j_gene: TRBJ2-3
d_gene: NA
v_gene: TRBV7-2
CDR3aa: CASSLARFQGTTDTQYF
CDR3nt: TGTGCCAGCAGCTTAGCCCGATTTCAGGGGACCACAGATACGCAGTATTTT

abundance: NA
len: 16
j_gene: TRBJ1-4
d_gene: NA
v_gene: TRBV4-1
CDR3aa: CASSQTPGSGVEKLFF
CDR3nt: TGCGCCAGCAGCCAGACGCCAGGGAGCGGGGTTGAAAAACTGTTTTTT

abundance: NA
len: 12
j_gene: TRBJ1-1
d_gene: NA
v_gene: TRBV11-3
CDR3aa: CASSLATGKAFF
CDR3nt: TGTGCCAGCAGCTTAGCCACAGGCAAAGCTTTCTTT

abundance: NA
len: 14
j_gene: TRBJ2-5
d_gene: NA
v_gene: TRBV5-1
CDR3aa: CASSLSRQQETQYF
CDR3nt: TGCGCCAGCAGCTTGAGTCGACAGCAAGAGACCCAGTACTTC

abundance: NA
len: 16
j_gene: TRBJ1-5
d_gene: TRBD1
v_gene: TRBV2
CDR3aa: CASGPGQGYSNQPQHF
CDR3nt: TGTGCCAGCGGTCCCGGACAGGGATATTCTAATCAGCCCCAGCATTTT

abundance: NA
len: 15
j_gene: TRBJ2-4
d_gene: TRBD2
v_gene: TRBV5-8
CDR3aa: CASSEKREPKNIQYF
CDR3nt: TGTGCCAGCAGCGAAAAGCGGGAGCCCAAAAACATTCAGTACTTC

abundance: NA
len: 14
j_gene: TRBJ2-7
d_gene: NA
v_gene: TRBV5-1
CDR3aa: CASSLEVSSYEQYF
CDR3nt: TGCGCCAGCAGCCTTGAGGTTAGCTCCTACGAGCAGTACTTC

abundance: NA
len: 16
j_gene: TRBJ2-3
d_gene: TRBD1
v_gene: TRBV2
CDR3aa: CASRKGQVASTDTQYF
CDR3nt: TGTGCCAGCAGAAAGGGACAGGTTGCTAGCACAGATACGCAGTATTTT

abundance: NA
len: 11
j_gene: TRBJ1-1
d_gene: NA
v_gene: TRBV2
CDR3aa: CASSYDSEAFF
CDR3nt: TGTGCCAGCAGTTACGACAGTGAAGCTTTCTTT

abundance: NA
len: 15
j_gene: TRBJ1-1
d_gene: NA
v_gene: TRBV7-2
CDR3aa: CASSLVGGLDTEAFF
CDR3nt: TGTGCCAGCAGCTTAGTTGGAGGGCTGGACACTGAAGCTTTCTTT

abundance: few
len: 15
j_gene: TRBJ2-7
d_gene: NA
v_gene: TRBV7-9
CDR3aa: CASSSYLTGAYEQYF
CDR3nt: TGTGCCAGCAGCTCGTACCTGACAGGCGCCTACGAGCAGTACTTC

abundance: NA
len: 14
j_gene: TRBJ2-7
d_gene: NA
v_gene: TRBV5-1
CDR3aa: CASGTPGANYEQYF
CDR3nt: TGCGCCAGCGGGACCCCGGGAGCCAACTACGAGCAGTACTTC

abundance: NA
len: 11
j_gene: TRBJ2-1
d_gene: NA
v_gene: TRBV6-5
CDR3aa: CATISSWEQFF
CDR3nt: TGTGCCACTATTTCTTCCTGGGAGCAGTTCTTC

abundance: NA
len: 14
j_gene: TRBJ1-6
d_gene: NA
v_gene: TRBV7-3
CDR3aa: CASSSTGNNSPLHF
CDR3nt: TGTGCCAGCAGCTCCACCGGGAATAATTCACCCCTCCACTTT

abundance: NA
len: 16
j_gene: TRBJ2-1
d_gene: TRBD2
v_gene: TRBV7-6
CDR3aa: CASSSWAGGQVYEQFF
CDR3nt: TGTGCCAGCAGCTCCTGGGCGGGAGGGCAGGTCTATGAGCAGTTCTTC

abundance: NA
len: 15
j_gene: TRBJ1-6
d_gene: NA
v_gene: TRBV4-2
CDR3aa: CASSQGQVVNSPLHF
CDR3nt: TGTGCCAGCAGCCAAGGACAGGTCGTTAATTCACCCCTCCACTTT